This T cell receptor (beta chain) originates from a study of CD8+ T cells in alopecia areata. Concerning this clone: As yet, its antigen is unknown.

Separation by sorting yielded CD4+ and CD8+ T cells from PBMCs. General study points: Scalp lesions, especially in alopecia totalis/universalis, had higher clonality than normal scalp.

Extracted RNA was reverse transcribed into cDNA, the sequencing template. The repertoire was sequenced with immunoSEQ multiplex PCR; TCRdb's copy has only in-frame clones and lacks some. Of around 140,000 clones listed, approximately 50% are singletons. This CDR3 spans 12 amino acids. The V and J ends lost 5 bases and 2 bases respectively, with 3 bases between them. The germline V gene encodes CDR1 SGHVS and CDR2 FQNEAQ. The chain carries TRBV7-8 and TRBJ2-2; D not certain. This TCR was recovered from a human donor with alopecia areata. The sequenced sample was CD4+ T cells sorted from blood, obtained at week 0. The CDR3 spells CASSLNTGELFF. In DNA, the CDR3 is TGTGCCAGCAGCCTAAACACCGGGGAGCTGTTTTTT.